Described below is a single TCR beta chain sequence and its context. The antigen is undetermined. This entry is derived from a study of CD8 T cells in ankylosing spondylitis. The study's findings and limits: Made up of about eight highly homologous variants, a TCR beta motif appeared characteristic of ankylosing spondylitis blood.

One entry per CDR3 protein, called by TCRdb with MiXCR from the 5' RACE reads. The data show about 540,000 distinct CDR3 sequences, 10% to 15% seen once. Sequencing was carried out using blood, either unsorted or a sorted T cell fraction (not recorded which). The clonotype was recovered from a male donor with ankylosing spondylitis.

The DNA of the CDR3 is TGTGCCAGCAGCGCGGGATACGAGCAGTACGTC. Translation gives CASSAGYEQYV. This rearrangement joins TRBV3-1 to TRBJ2-7, with D possibly TRBD2 on 6 matching bases. CDR3 length: 11 residues. The V and J ends lost 5 bases and 4 bases respectively, with 6 bases between them. Germline values: CDR1 LGHDT, CDR2 YNNKEL (reference sequence).